This TCR beta chain appears in the sequencing data of a study of shared clonotypes between healthy human individuals. Profiling relied on immunoSEQ multiplex PCR, and the TCRdb table lists in-frame clones only, not all of them. The sample holds around 2,000,000 clones, approximately 94% seen once. The CDR3 spans 14 residues. Looked up from germline, CDR1 is MGHRA and CDR2 is YSYEKL. With V trimmed by 4 bases and J by 10 bases, 9 bases remained unmatched. Selected positively for CCR7 and CD45RO-negative, naive CD8 cells excluded terminally differentiated effector memory CD45RA+ cells. Donation came from healthy HIV-negative adults that had no recent acute infections or vaccinations.

This TCR was sampled from a man younger than 35 in good health. The source material was naive CD8+ T cells sorted from blood. This sequence joins TRBV4-1 and TRBJ1-1, with 10 bases matching TRBD1. The CDR3 sequence is CASSLPGQGIGAFF. In nucleotides, the CDR3 is TGCGCCAGCAGCCTACCGGGACAGGGGATCGGAGCTTTCTTT.